This entry describes one TCR beta chain. The source of the sample is a study of shared clonotypes between healthy human individuals. Study-wide context: Samples came from a couple of female and three male donors aged 18 to 49. Three plates each covered CD4 naive and memory; CD8 naive two, CD8 memory one.

V lost 3 bases, J lost 1 base, and 7 bases stayed unmatched. Germline V CDR1 and CDR2: SGHDN, FVKESK. This CDR3 has 16 residues. Each cell subset's genomic DNA was divided evenly among several immunoSEQ plates. The protocol was immunoSEQ multiplex PCR, while the TCRdb copy is restricted to in-frame clones and leaves out a portion. The sample lists just over 2,000,000 clones; about 95% were seen once. Selected positively for CCR7 and CD45RO-negative, naive CD8 cells excluded terminally differentiated effector memory CD45RA+ cells. The study drew all its donors from Caucasian adults living in Nashville, Tennessee.

The source is a man aged 18 to 29 in good health. The sequenced material came from naive CD8+ T cells sorted from blood. The J gene is TRBJ1-2, the V gene TRBV14, with 8 bases matching TRBD1. This CDR3 reads CASSQGGQGNNYGYTF. The DNA of the CDR3 is TGTGCCAGCAGCCAGGGTGGACAGGGTAATAACTATGGCTACACCTTC.